This TCR beta chain came from a study of immune cell composition in non-small cell lung cancer. Study-wide results and limits: Tumour TCR-beta clonality showed no significant link to smoking pack-years.

The length of the CDR3 is 15 residues. CDR1 and CDR2 from the germline V gene are LNHDA and SQIVND (reference sequence). V lost 7 bases to trimming and J lost 4 bases; unmatched junction nucleotides: 5. As regards this clone: Its antigen is as yet unknown.

Normal lung was taken at the farthest possible site, at least 3 cm from tumour. Some clones are missing from TCRdb's copy, which holds only in-frame ones; the method was immunoSEQ multiplex PCR. The table lists 900 to 1,300 clones, about four fifths of them singletons. The specimen sequenced was non-adjacent lung tissue. V is TRBV19 and J is TRBJ2-1; 12 positions agree with TRBD2. This receptor was obtained from a human donor with non-small cell lung cancer. CDR3 in amino acids: CASTRTSGDYNEQFF. The CDR3 DNA sequence: TGTGCCAGTACCCGGACTAGCGGGGATTACAATGAGCAGTTCTTC.